The 25 T cell receptor beta chains below come from one sample, sequenced in a study of OX40 agonist ivuxolimab in advanced cancers. Produced via immunoSEQ multiplex PCR; TCRdb's table is partial and in-frame only. This table has roughly 13,000 clones, about 94% appearing once. The specimen comprised CD4+ or CD8+ T cells sorted from blood, sampled in a trial of the OX40 agonist ivuxolimab. These receptors all stem from an adult with an advanced solid tumor such as melanoma, head and neck, liver or kidney cancer.

The chain is built from TRBV28 and TRBJ2-7, with a weak D call TRBD2 (5 bases). CDR1 is MDHEN, CDR2 SYDVKM, per germline. V was clipped by 3 bases and J by 7 bases, with 19 bases between them. The CDR3 has 15 residues. The CDR3 sequence is CASSFGGAAVGEQYF. DNA for the CDR3: TGTGCCAGCAGTTTCGGAGGAGCCGCCGTAGGGGAGCAGTACTTC. The full variable domain, its missing parts supplied by reference TRBV28 and TRBJ2-7, is DVKVTQSSRYLVKRTGEKVFLECVQDMDHENMFWYRQDPGLGLRLIYFSYDVKMKEKGDIPEGYSVSREKKERFSLILESASTNQTSMYLCASSFGGAAVGEQYFGPGTRLTVT.

For this clone: The same CDR3 can be traced to other DNA sequences in this sample. The genes are TRBV5-4 and TRBJ2-7, with 12 bases aligning to TRBD2. CDR1 SGHNT and CDR2 YYREEE come from the germline V gene (reference sequence). V shed 4 bases and J 5 bases; nucleotides not matched to a gene: 4. This CDR3 has 14 residues. The CDR3 DNA follows: TGTGCCAGCAGCCTGAGACTAGCGGGAGACGAGCAGTACTTC. Translation gives CASSLRLAGDEQYF.

This chain connects TRBV21-1 to TRBJ2-1; the table assigns TRBD2, which was not confirmed against the DNA. TRBV21-1 is described as a pseudogene. The CDR3 is 15 residues long. The CDR3 DNA reads as TGTGCCAGCAGCCCTCGCGGGGGTAAAAGAAATGAGCAGTTCTTC. Translating it yields CASSPRGGKRNEQFF.

The genes are TRBV27 and TRBJ2-7, with TRBD1 as a possible D gene (6 bases). Germline loops: CDR1 MNHEY, CDR2 SMNVEV (reference sequence). V lost 4 bases and J lost 2, with 12 bases in between. This CDR3 spans 14 amino acids. The chain's CDR3 is CASSSHRETYEQYF. The DNA for the CDR3 is TGTGCCAGCAGTTCCCACAGGGAAACCTACGAGCAGTACTTC.

The rearrangement uses TRBV19 and TRBJ2-1, with TRBD2 matching 11 bases. The CDR3 contains 15 residues. Germline CDR1 and CDR2: LNHDA and SQIVND (reference sequence). Unmatched junction bases numbered 6, after V lost 6 bases and J lost 5 bases. CDR3 in DNA: TGTGCCAGTAGCACTAGCGGGAGCCCCAACAATGAGCAGTTCTTC. It is translated as CASSTSGSPNNEQFF.

The chain joins TRBV27 to TRBJ1-3; no reliable D call. Trimming cost V 2 bases and J 5 bases, with 7 bases left between them. The V gene's germline CDR1 is MNHEY and CDR2 SMNVEV (reference sequence). There are 13 residues in the CDR3. The CDR3 is CASSLTARNTIYF. The CDR3 DNA is TGTGCCAGCAGTTTAACCGCAAGAAACACCATATATTTT.

The chain recombines TRBV18 with TRBJ2-1, with 7 nucleotides matching TRBD2. Germline CDR1 and CDR2: KGHSH and LQKENI. V lost 2 bases, J lost 4 bases, and 5 bases stayed unmatched. There are 15 residues in the CDR3. The CDR3 protein is CASSPRRDYYNEQFF. The CDR3 nucleotides read TGTGCCAGCTCACCAAGAAGGGACTATTACAATGAGCAGTTCTTC.

The gene calls are TRBV6-5 and TRBJ1-2, with D tentatively TRBD1 (6 bases). Germline V gene lookup returns CDR1 MNHEY and CDR2 SVGAGI. V was clipped by 0 bases and J by 2 bases, with 13 bases between them. The CDR3 has 16 amino acids. The chain's CDR3 is CASSYSSTGPNYGYTF. The CDR3 DNA reads as TGTGCCAGCAGTTACTCTTCGACAGGACCCAACTATGGCTACACCTTC.

V gene TRBV9 combines with J gene TRBJ2-3; 14 bases line up with TRBD2. Germline V gene data show CDR1 as SGDLS and CDR2 as YYNGEE. CDR3 size: 20 residues. Losses at the gene ends were 4 bases for V and 2 bases for J; bases not matched to a gene: 15. The CDR3, as DNA: TGTGCCAGCAGCTCCCCGAAAGGGACTAGCGGGGGCCTTTTCACAGATACGCAGTATTTT. Its protein product is CASSSPKGTSGGLFTDTQYF. The full variable domain, with the rest looked up from reference TRBV9 and TRBJ2-3, is DSGVTQTPKHLITATGQRVTLRCSPRSGDLSVYWYQQSLDQGLQFLIQYYNGEERAKGNILERFSAQQFPDLHSELNLSSLELGDSALYFCASSSPKGTSGGLFTDTQYFGPGTRLTVL.

The rearrangement uses TRBV27 and TRBJ2-1; 7 nucleotides agree with TRBD1. The germline V gene has CDR1 MNHEY and CDR2 SMNVEV (reference sequence). CDR3 length: 15 residues. V shed 7 bases, J shed 7 bases, and the junction held 13 bases outside the gene matches. This chain's CDR3 is CASTGRRGIGNEQFF. Here the CDR3 DNA reads TGTGCCAGCACCGGCCGCAGGGGGATAGGGAATGAGCAGTTCTTC.

The gene calls are TRBV5-4 and TRBJ1-1; 8 nucleotides align to TRBD1. The CDR3 totals 15 residues. Germline values: CDR1 SGHNT, CDR2 YYREEE (reference sequence). Germline trimming cut 0 bases from V and 4 bases from J; bases unmatched to any gene: 5. The CDR3 sequence: CASSLDRGAGTEAFF. CDR3 sequence (DNA): TGTGCCAGCAGCTTGGACAGGGGGGCGGGCACTGAAGCTTTCTTT.

The rearrangement joins TRBV7-2 to TRBJ1-4; 10 nucleotides agree with TRBD1. The CDR3 is 15 residues long. V trimming: 1 base; J trimming: 6 bases; junction bases outside the gene matches: 2. In germline, CDR1 is SGHTA, CDR2 FQGNSA. In DNA, the CDR3 is TGTGCCAGCAGCTTAGTGGACAGGGGGGATGAAAAACTGTTTTTT. Protein product: CASSLVDRGDEKLFF.

The chain employs TRBV2 and TRBJ1-1; D possibly corresponds to TRBD1 (5 bases). The CDR3 totals 12 residues. V lost 3 bases and J 7 bases, leaving 9 bases between the germline ends. In germline, CDR1 is SNHLY, CDR2 FYNNEI. The DNA of the CDR3 is TGTGCCAGCAGTGATAACAGGATTGAAGCTTTCTTT. Translated: CASSDNRIEAFF.

The genes are TRBV6-5 and TRBJ1-2, with TRBD1 as a possible D gene (5 bases). CDR1 MNHEY and CDR2 SVGAGI come from the germline V gene. The CDR3 covers 12 residues. Trimming cost V 5 bases and J 4 bases, with 8 bases left between them. As DNA, the CDR3 is TGTGCCAGCAGTCAAGGGGTCTATGGCTACACCTTC. It is translated as CASSQGVYGYTF.

This chain links TRBV9 with TRBJ2-2; 12 bases map to TRBD2. Unmatched junction bases numbered 0, after V lost 3 bases and J lost 3 bases. The CDR3 consists of 15 residues. Germline CDR1 SGDLS, CDR2 YYNGEE. CDR3 residues: CASSGTSGDTGELFF. The CDR3 region has the DNA TGTGCCAGCAGCGGGACTAGCGGGGACACCGGGGAGCTGTTTTTT.

This clone was seen only once. This rearrangement joins TRBV6-5 to TRBJ2-7; 8 nucleotides agree with TRBD1. V lost 4 bases and J lost 0; bases outside the gene matches: 2. CDR1 and CDR2 from the germline V gene are MNHEY and SVGAGI. The CDR3 covers 14 residues. For the CDR3, the DNA is TGTGCCAGCAGTTTGGGACAGGACTCCTACGAGCAGTACTTC. Encoded protein: CASSLGQDSYEQYF.

The gene calls are TRBV19 and TRBJ2-7; D gene ambiguous. This CDR3 comprises 14 residues. CDR1 is LNHDA, CDR2 SQIVND, per germline (reference sequence). Trimming left V 6 bases short and J 5 bases short, with 17 bases between. Written as DNA, the CDR3 is TGTGCCAGTAGGACGACGGCCGTAGTGGACGAGCAGTACTTC. Its protein is CASRTTAVVDEQYF.

The rearrangement joins TRBV6-6 to TRBJ2-5, with D possibly matching TRBD1 (6 bases). Trimming shortened V by 3 bases and J by 2 bases, and 13 bases separated the two germline ends. Per germline, CDR1 MNHNY and CDR2 SVGAGI (reference sequence). The CDR3 length is 15 residues. CDR3 DNA sequence: TGTGCCAGCAGTTATCCCGAGACAGGACAAGAGACCCAGTACTTC. Translation gives CASSYPETGQETQYF.

V gene TRBV6-5 combines with J gene TRBJ2-2, with D tentatively TRBD2 (5 bases). The CDR3 is made up of 13 amino acids. The V gene's germline CDR1 is MNHEY and CDR2 SVGAGI. Trimming removed 4 bases from V and 2 bases from J, with 5 bases in between. The CDR3 DNA follows: TGTGCCAGCAGTTCGGGAAACACCGGGGAGCTGTTTTTT. Protein sequence: CASSSGNTGELFF.

The V and J genes are TRBV5-1 and TRBJ1-1; the D is unclear. Trimming pared 4 bases from V and 3 bases from J, leaving 16 bases between. Per germline, CDR1 SGHRS and CDR2 YFSETQ. The CDR3 has 15 residues. CDR3 amino acids: CASSPRKEPDTEAFF. DNA of the CDR3: TGCGCCAGCAGCCCGCGGAAGGAACCAGACACTGAAGCTTTCTTT.

The chain links TRBV19 to TRBJ2-7, with TRBD1 identical over 7 bases. CDR1 LNHDA and CDR2 SQIVND come from the germline V gene (reference sequence). The CDR3 loop spans 14 amino acids. Trimming removed 3 bases from V and 4 bases from J; junction bases left unmatched: 6. The CDR3 bases are TGTGCCAGTAGTATTCTCGGGACAGCGTACGAGCAGTACTTC. This codes for CASSILGTAYEQYF.

The chain is built from TRBV5-1 and TRBJ2-7; no clear D. V was pared by 2 bases and J by 3 bases, with 3 bases between. CDR3 size: 11 residues. In germline, CDR1 is SGHRS, CDR2 YFSETQ. The CDR3 region has the DNA TGCGCCAGCAGCTTCGGCTACGAGCAGTACTTC. Translating it yields CASSFGYEQYF.

The chain links TRBV7-9 to TRBJ1-1; 7 bases agree with TRBD1. CDR3 length equals 13 residues. Losses at the gene ends were 4 bases for V and 1 base for J; bases not matched to a gene: 0. Germline V gives CDR1 SEHNR, CDR2 FQNEAQ (reference sequence). CDR3: CASSWDRNTEAFF. The CDR3 DNA follows: TGTGCCAGCAGCTGGGACAGGAACACTGAAGCTTTCTTT.

The V and J genes are TRBV7-7 and TRBJ2-1; no definite D call. CDR1 and CDR2 from the germline V gene are SSHAT and FNYEAQ (reference sequence). V was clipped by 1 base and J by 1 base, with 5 bases between them. This CDR3 region has 14 residues. CDR3 nucleotides: TGTGCCAGCAGCTTAGACGGATCCTACAATGAGCAGTTCTTC. Protein sequence: CASSLDGSYNEQFF.

The chain joins TRBV5-4 to TRBJ2-7, with unresolved D. The V gene's germline CDR1 is SGHNT and CDR2 YYREEE (reference sequence). The germline V and J ends were trimmed by 0 bases and 2 bases, with 3 bases remaining between them. This CDR3 contains 12 residues. DNA of the CDR3: TGTGCCAGCAGCTTGGAGCCCTACGAGCAGTACTTC. It yields the protein CASSLEPYEQYF.